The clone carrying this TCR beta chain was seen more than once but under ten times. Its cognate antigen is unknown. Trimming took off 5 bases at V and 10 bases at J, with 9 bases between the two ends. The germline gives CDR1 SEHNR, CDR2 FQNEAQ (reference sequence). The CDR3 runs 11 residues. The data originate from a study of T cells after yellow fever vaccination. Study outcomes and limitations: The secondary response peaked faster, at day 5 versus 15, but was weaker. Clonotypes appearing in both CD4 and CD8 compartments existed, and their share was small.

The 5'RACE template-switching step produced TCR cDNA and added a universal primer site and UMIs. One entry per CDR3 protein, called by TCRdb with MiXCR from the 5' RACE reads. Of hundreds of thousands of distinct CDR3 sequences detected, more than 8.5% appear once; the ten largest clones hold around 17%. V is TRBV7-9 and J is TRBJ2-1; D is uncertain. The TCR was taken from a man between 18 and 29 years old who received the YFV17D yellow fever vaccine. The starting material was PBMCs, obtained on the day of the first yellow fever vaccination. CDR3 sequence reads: CASSRSREQFF. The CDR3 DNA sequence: TGTGCCAGCAGCCGATCCCGGGAGCAGTTCTTC.